These T cell receptor beta chains were read from a single sample in a study of vaccination and CD4 T cells after COVID-19. These receptors' targets are unknown. TCRdb re-called the PCR reads with MiXCR, one entry per CDR3 protein. The table records 15,000 to 25,000 distinct CDR3 sequences, over 50% of them present only once. The sample comprised CD4+ T cells from blood, cultured in vitro. The receptors come from a human donor who had recovered from COVID-19. The CDR3 runs from the conserved cysteine through the conserved F or W. D genes are given only for firm matches. The listing skips clone size in some rows; elsewhere it reads once, few, many or a size class.

CDR3aa: CSARDYRYLYEQYF; CDR3nt: TGCAGTGCCCGGGACTACCGATACCTCTACGAGCAGTACTTC; v_gene: TRBV20-1; j_gene: TRBJ2-7; abundance: .; d_gene: TRBD2
CDR3aa: CASSLRGGGAKQFF; CDR3nt: TGTGCCAGCAGTTTAAGGGGGGGAGGGGCGAAGCAGTTCTTC; v_gene: TRBV28; j_gene: TRBJ2-1; abundance: .; d_gene: .
CDR3aa: CASSGTGGNQPQHF; CDR3nt: TGTGCCAGCAGTGGAACAGGGGGTAATCAGCCCCAGCATTTT; v_gene: TRBV12-3/TRBV12-4; j_gene: TRBJ1-5; abundance: .; d_gene: TRBD1
CDR3aa: CSAREWQYNQPQHF; CDR3nt: TGCAGTGCTAGAGAATGGCAGTATAATCAGCCCCAGCATTTT; v_gene: TRBV20-1; j_gene: TRBJ1-5; abundance: few; d_gene: .
CDR3aa: CATSRILKGKSQGGYTF; CDR3nt: TGTGCCACCAGCAGAATTCTCAAGGGTAAGTCACAGGGCGGCTACACCTTC; v_gene: TRBV15; j_gene: TRBJ1-2; abundance: .; d_gene: .
CDR3aa: CASSIILVSNQPQHF; CDR3nt: TGTGCCAGTAGTATTATTTTGGTAAGCAATCAGCCCCAGCATTTT; v_gene: TRBV19; j_gene: TRBJ1-5; abundance: .; d_gene: .
CDR3aa: CASSLEGSNTGELFF; CDR3nt: TGTGCCAGCAGCTTAGAAGGCAGCAACACCGGGGAGCTGTTTTTT; v_gene: TRBV11-3; j_gene: TRBJ2-2; abundance: .; d_gene: .
CDR3aa: CSARVSGPDTQYF; CDR3nt: TGCAGTGCTAGAGTGAGCGGGCCAGATACGCAGTATTTT; v_gene: TRBV20-1; j_gene: TRBJ2-3; abundance: .; d_gene: .
CDR3aa: CATHEPGQISNQPQHF; CDR3nt: TGTGCCACCCACGAGCCGGGACAGATTAGCAATCAGCCCCAGCATTTT; v_gene: TRBV19; j_gene: TRBJ1-5; abundance: few; d_gene: TRBD1
CDR3aa: CASREGGALQPQHF; CDR3nt: TGTGCCAGCAGGGAGGGGGGGGCACTTCAGCCCCAGCATTTT; v_gene: TRBV6-2/TRBV6-3; j_gene: TRBJ1-5; abundance: .; d_gene: .
CDR3aa: CATSREQGLGEAFF; CDR3nt: TGTGCCACCAGCAGAGAACAGGGCCTAGGGGAAGCTTTCTTT; v_gene: TRBV15; j_gene: TRBJ1-1; abundance: .; d_gene: .
CDR3aa: CASSVGAPQHF; CDR3nt: TGTGCCAGCAGCGTAGGTGCGCCCCAGCATTTT; v_gene: TRBV9; j_gene: TRBJ1-5; abundance: .; d_gene: .
CDR3aa: CASSLGKQGAGGYTF; CDR3nt: TGTGCCAGCAGTTTAGGAAAACAGGGGGCTGGGGGCTACACCTTC; v_gene: TRBV28; j_gene: TRBJ1-2; abundance: few; d_gene: TRBD1
CDR3aa: CASSGGPGYGYTF; CDR3nt: TGTGCCAGCAGTGGGGGGCCCGGCTATGGCTACACCTTC; v_gene: TRBV2; j_gene: TRBJ1-2; abundance: once; d_gene: .
CDR3aa: CASSLGTSGTGGELFF; CDR3nt: TGTGCCAGCAGCTTAGGGACTAGCGGGACAGGCGGGGAGCTGTTTTTT; v_gene: TRBV7-3; j_gene: TRBJ2-2; abundance: .; d_gene: TRBD2
CDR3aa: CASRALAGNTIYF; CDR3nt: TGTGCCAGCAGGGCTTTGGCTGGAAACACCATATATTTT; v_gene: TRBV19; j_gene: TRBJ1-3; abundance: few; d_gene: .
CDR3aa: CASSIEGQPTKTLHF; CDR3nt: TGTGCCAGTAGTATCGAGGGACAGCCGACAAAGACCCTCCACTTT; v_gene: TRBV19; j_gene: TRBJ1-6; abundance: .; d_gene: TRBD1
CDR3aa: CASSADGYGYTF; CDR3nt: TGTGCCAGCAGCGCGGACGGGTATGGCTACACCTTC; v_gene: TRBV2; j_gene: TRBJ1-2; abundance: .; d_gene: .
CDR3aa: CASRKSGSPGEQYF; CDR3nt: TGTGCCAGCAGGAAAAGCGGGAGCCCTGGGGAGCAGTACTTC; v_gene: TRBV6-1; j_gene: TRBJ2-7; abundance: few; d_gene: TRBD2
CDR3aa: CATEDRSSGANVLTF; CDR3nt: TGTGCCACCGAGGACAGGAGCTCTGGGGCCAACGTCCTGACTTTC; v_gene: TRBV24-1; j_gene: TRBJ2-6; abundance: .; d_gene: TRBD1
CDR3aa: CASSIVRGTEAFF; CDR3nt: TGTGCCAGTAGTATAGTAAGGGGCACTGAAGCTTTCTTT; v_gene: TRBV19; j_gene: TRBJ1-1; abundance: .; d_gene: .
CDR3aa: CSASPSPGPLTGELFF; CDR3nt: TGCAGTGCTAGCCCCTCTCCGGGGCCGCTAACCGGGGAGCTGTTTTTT; v_gene: TRBV20-1; j_gene: TRBJ2-2; abundance: .; d_gene: .
CDR3aa: CASSGKGGKPF; CDR3nt: TGTGCCAGCAGTGGTAAAGGGGGCAAACCCTTC; v_gene: TRBV28; j_gene: TRBJ1-2; abundance: .; d_gene: TRBD1
CDR3aa: CASSLGPTDTQYF; CDR3nt: TGTGCCAGCAGCTTAGGACCCACAGATACGCAGTATTTT; v_gene: TRBV7-2; j_gene: TRBJ2-3; abundance: few; d_gene: .
CDR3aa: CAITWTTPYEQYF; CDR3nt: TGTGCCATCACCTGGACCACCCCCTACGAGCAGTACTTC; v_gene: TRBV10-3; j_gene: TRBJ2-7; abundance: .; d_gene: .
CDR3aa: CASSLMESRGTDTQYF; CDR3nt: TGTGCCAGCAGCTTAATGGAGAGTCGTGGCACAGATACGCAGTATTTT; v_gene: TRBV7-9; j_gene: TRBJ2-3; abundance: .; d_gene: .
CDR3aa: CASSLVWGEETQYF; CDR3nt: TGTGCCAGCAGCTTAGTATGGGGGGAAGAGACCCAGTACTTC; v_gene: TRBV11-3; j_gene: TRBJ2-5; abundance: .; d_gene: .
CDR3aa: CASRAGQLYTDTQYF; CDR3nt: TGTGCCAGCAGAGCGGGACAGCTATACACAGATACGCAGTATTTT; v_gene: TRBV28; j_gene: TRBJ2-3; abundance: once; d_gene: .
CDR3aa: CSATTGGTGELFF; CDR3nt: TGCAGTGCCACGACAGGTGGCACCGGGGAGCTGTTTTTT; v_gene: TRBV20-1; j_gene: TRBJ2-2; abundance: few; d_gene: .
CDR3aa: CASSEVGWPLHF; CDR3nt: TGTGCCAGCAGTGAAGTGGGGTGGCCCCTCCACTTT; v_gene: TRBV6-1; j_gene: TRBJ1-6; abundance: .; d_gene: .
CDR3aa: CSARDWAVRADTQYF; CDR3nt: TGCAGTGCTAGAGATTGGGCTGTCAGGGCGGATACGCAGTATTTT; v_gene: TRBV20-1; j_gene: TRBJ2-3; abundance: few; d_gene: .
CDR3aa: CASLPLGGSNQPQHF; CDR3nt: TGTGCCAGCCTCCCTCTCGGCGGGAGCAATCAGCCCCAGCATTTT; v_gene: TRBV2; j_gene: TRBJ1-5; abundance: few; d_gene: .
CDR3aa: CALAWTGGAGYTF; CDR3nt: TGTGCCCTTGCATGGACAGGGGGCGCTGGCTACACCTTC; v_gene: TRBV30; j_gene: TRBJ1-2; abundance: .; d_gene: TRBD1
CDR3aa: CSARLLWGNTEAFF; CDR3nt: TGCAGTGCTCGACTTCTCTGGGGGAACACTGAAGCTTTCTTT; v_gene: TRBV20-1; j_gene: TRBJ1-1; abundance: .; d_gene: .
CDR3aa: CSASGTGGEKLFF; CDR3nt: TGCAGTGCTTCCGGGACAGGGGGTGAAAAACTGTTTTTT; v_gene: TRBV20-1; j_gene: TRBJ1-4; abundance: .; d_gene: TRBD1
CDR3aa: CASSQPGQGNYGYTF; CDR3nt: TGCGCCAGCAGCCAGCCGGGACAGGGGAACTATGGCTACACCTTC; v_gene: TRBV4-3; j_gene: TRBJ1-2; abundance: .; d_gene: TRBD1
CDR3aa: CAWSIVRETGEQFF; CDR3nt: TGTGCCTGGAGTATTGTGCGTGAGACGGGGGAGCAGTTCTTC; v_gene: TRBV30; j_gene: TRBJ2-1; abundance: .; d_gene: .
CDR3aa: CASAGQLDQPQHF; CDR3nt: TGTGCCAGCGCCGGACAACTAGACCAGCCCCAGCATTTT; v_gene: TRBV12-3/TRBV12-4; j_gene: TRBJ1-5; abundance: .; d_gene: .
CDR3aa: CASSYSMYRNTEAFF; CDR3nt: TGTGCCAGCAGTTACTCGATGTACAGGAACACTGAAGCTTTCTTT; v_gene: TRBV6-5; j_gene: TRBJ1-1; abundance: .; d_gene: .
CDR3aa: CASSPSDWVDTQYF; CDR3nt: TGTGCCAGCAGCCCGTCTGACTGGGTAGATACGCAGTATTTT; v_gene: TRBV12-3/TRBV12-4; j_gene: TRBJ2-3; abundance: .; d_gene: .
CDR3aa: CASSLGDQPQHF; CDR3nt: TGTGCCAGCAGCTTAGGGGATCAGCCCCAGCATTTT; v_gene: TRBV7-9; j_gene: TRBJ1-5; abundance: .; d_gene: .
CDR3aa: CAWSVEVGVGNEQFF; CDR3nt: TGTGCCTGGAGTGTCGAAGTGGGAGTCGGCAATGAGCAGTTCTTC; v_gene: TRBV30; j_gene: TRBJ2-1; abundance: .; d_gene: .
CDR3aa: CASSPGGGQDTQYF; CDR3nt: TGTGCCAGCTCACCTGGGGGGGGCCAAGATACGCAGTATTTT; v_gene: TRBV18; j_gene: TRBJ2-3; abundance: .; d_gene: .
CDR3aa: CASSANSGTPYEQYF; CDR3nt: TGTGCCAGCAGCGCAAACTCAGGGACCCCCTACGAGCAGTACTTC; v_gene: TRBV11-2; j_gene: TRBJ2-7; abundance: few; d_gene: .
CDR3aa: CAWMGSSEAFF; CDR3nt: TGTGCCTGGATGGGGTCGTCTGAAGCTTTCTTT; v_gene: TRBV30; j_gene: TRBJ1-1; abundance: .; d_gene: .
CDR3aa: CASSSRPSSDSPLHF; CDR3nt: TGTGCCAGCAGCTCGCGGCCTTCCTCGGATTCACCCCTCCACTTT; v_gene: TRBV11-2; j_gene: TRBJ1-6; abundance: .; d_gene: .
CDR3aa: CAISDTGLGANVLTF; CDR3nt: TGTGCCATCAGTGACACAGGGCTCGGGGCCAACGTCCTGACTTTC; v_gene: TRBV10-3; j_gene: TRBJ2-6; abundance: .; d_gene: .
CDR3aa: CATNRASADTQYF; CDR3nt: TGTGCCACTAACAGGGCCTCCGCAGATACGCAGTATTTT; v_gene: TRBV10-3; j_gene: TRBJ2-3; abundance: few; d_gene: .
CDR3aa: CASSPLRRGTGGRNQPQHF; CDR3nt: TGTGCCAGCAGTCCCCTCCGCAGGGGCACCGGCGGTCGCAATCAGCCCCAGCATTTT; v_gene: TRBV6-1; j_gene: TRBJ1-5; abundance: .; d_gene: .
CDR3aa: CASSYSVDQPQHF; CDR3nt: TGTGCCAGCAGTTACTCGGTGGATCAGCCCCAGCATTTT; v_gene: TRBV6-5; j_gene: TRBJ1-5; abundance: .; d_gene: .
CDR3aa: CAWSGGETQYF; CDR3nt: TGTGCCTGGTCTGGGGGAGAGACCCAGTACTTC; v_gene: TRBV30; j_gene: TRBJ2-5; abundance: .; d_gene: .
CDR3aa: CASRTGGGNQPQHF; CDR3nt: TGTGCCAGCAGGACAGGGGGCGGCAATCAGCCCCAGCATTTT; v_gene: TRBV6-1; j_gene: TRBJ1-5; abundance: medium-sized; d_gene: TRBD1
CDR3aa: CASRPREDTGELFF; CDR3nt: TGTGCCAGCAGGCCCAGGGAGGACACCGGGGAGCTGTTTTTT; v_gene: TRBV27; j_gene: TRBJ2-2; abundance: .; d_gene: .
CDR3aa: CAISTSTDTQYF; CDR3nt: TGTGCCATCAGTACTAGCACAGATACGCAGTATTTT; v_gene: TRBV10-3; j_gene: TRBJ2-3; abundance: few; d_gene: .
CDR3aa: CASSSQISYEQYF; CDR3nt: TGTGCCAGCAGTTCCCAGATATCCTACGAGCAGTACTTC; v_gene: TRBV6-2/TRBV6-3; j_gene: TRBJ2-7; abundance: .; d_gene: .
CDR3aa: CSGGTPDTQYF; CDR3nt: TGCAGTGGGGGGACCCCAGATACGCAGTATTTT; v_gene: TRBV20-1; j_gene: TRBJ2-3; abundance: .; d_gene: .
CDR3aa: CASSESRGSTDTQYF; CDR3nt: TGCGCCAGCAGTGAGTCGCGGGGCAGCACAGATACGCAGTATTTT; v_gene: TRBV10-1; j_gene: TRBJ2-3; abundance: .; d_gene: .